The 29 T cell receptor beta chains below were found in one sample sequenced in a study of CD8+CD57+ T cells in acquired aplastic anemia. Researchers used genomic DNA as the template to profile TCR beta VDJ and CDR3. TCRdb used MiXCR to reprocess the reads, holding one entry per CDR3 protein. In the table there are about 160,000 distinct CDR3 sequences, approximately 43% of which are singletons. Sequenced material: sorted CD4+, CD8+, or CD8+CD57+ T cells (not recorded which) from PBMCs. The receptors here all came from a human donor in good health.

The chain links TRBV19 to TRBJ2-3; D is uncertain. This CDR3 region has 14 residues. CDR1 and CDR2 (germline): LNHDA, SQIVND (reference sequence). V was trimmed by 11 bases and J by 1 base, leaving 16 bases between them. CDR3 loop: CAVKGVIGTDTQYF. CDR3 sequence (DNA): TGTGCCGTCAAGGGCGTGATTGGCACAGATACGCAGTATTTT.

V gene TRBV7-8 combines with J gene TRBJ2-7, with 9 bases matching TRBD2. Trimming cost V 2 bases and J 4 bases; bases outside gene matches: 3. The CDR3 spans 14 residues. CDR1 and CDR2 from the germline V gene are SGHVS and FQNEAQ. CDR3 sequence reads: CASSLQSGRYEQYF. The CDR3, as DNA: TGTGCCAGCAGCTTACAAAGCGGGAGGTACGAGCAGTACTTC.

CDR3 in DNA: TGTGCCACCAGCAGAGAAGCCACGGTAGGAGGCGAGCAGTACTTC. This encodes CATSREATVGGEQYF. V is TRBV15 and J is TRBJ2-7; D might be TRBD2 (5 bases). The V end lost 0 bases, the J end lost 6 bases, and 15 bases lay between the germline ends. The CDR3 sequence is 15 residues long. The germline gives CDR1 LNHNV, CDR2 YYDKDF (reference sequence).

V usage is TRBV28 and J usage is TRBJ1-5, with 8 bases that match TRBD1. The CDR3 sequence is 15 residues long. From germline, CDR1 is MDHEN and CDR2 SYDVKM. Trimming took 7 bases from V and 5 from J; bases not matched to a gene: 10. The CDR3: CASKPSTGGYQPQHF. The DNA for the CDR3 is TGTGCCAGCAAGCCGTCCACAGGGGGATATCAGCCCCAGCATTTT. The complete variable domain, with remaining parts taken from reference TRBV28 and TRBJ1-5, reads DVKVTQSSRYLVKRTGEKVFLECVQDMDHENMFWYRQDPGLGLRLIYFSYDVKMKEKGDIPEGYSVSREKKERFSLILESASTNQTSMYLCASKPSTGGYQPQHFGDGTRLSIL.

CDR3 region: CASSPLPRDTQYF. The CDR3 DNA follows: TGTGCCAGCAGCCCACTCCCAAGGGATACGCAGTATTTT. V gene TRBV7-6 combines with J gene TRBJ2-3; D call uncertain. The germline CDR1 and CDR2 sequences are SGHVS and FNYEAQ. CDR3 length equals 13 residues. Deletions cut 5 bases from V and 6 bases from J, with 12 bases between.

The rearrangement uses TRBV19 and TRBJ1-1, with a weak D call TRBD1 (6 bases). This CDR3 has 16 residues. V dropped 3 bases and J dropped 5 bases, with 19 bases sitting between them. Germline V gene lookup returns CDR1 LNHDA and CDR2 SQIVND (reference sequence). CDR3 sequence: CASSISGGRSGTEAFF. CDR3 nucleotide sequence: TGTGCCAGTAGTATCTCCGGGGGCAGAAGTGGGACTGAAGCTTTCTTT.

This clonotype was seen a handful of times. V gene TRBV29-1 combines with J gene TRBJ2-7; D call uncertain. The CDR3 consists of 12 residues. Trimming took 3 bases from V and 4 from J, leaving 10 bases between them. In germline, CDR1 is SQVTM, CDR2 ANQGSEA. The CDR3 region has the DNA TGCAGCGTTGATGGGGATCGGTACGAGCAGTACTTC. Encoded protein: CSVDGDRYEQYF.

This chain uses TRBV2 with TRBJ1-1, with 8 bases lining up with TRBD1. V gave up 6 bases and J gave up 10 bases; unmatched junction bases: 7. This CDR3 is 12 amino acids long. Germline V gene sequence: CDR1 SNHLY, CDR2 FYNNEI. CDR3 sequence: CASRDEQGGAFF. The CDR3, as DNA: TGTGCCAGCAGGGACGAACAGGGGGGAGCTTTCTTT.

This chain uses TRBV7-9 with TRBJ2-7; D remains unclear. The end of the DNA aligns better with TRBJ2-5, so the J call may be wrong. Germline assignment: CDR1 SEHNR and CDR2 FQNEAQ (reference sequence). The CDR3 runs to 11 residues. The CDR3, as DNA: TGTGCCAGCACCACGTGGAGGACCCAGTACTTC. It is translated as CASTTWRTQYF.

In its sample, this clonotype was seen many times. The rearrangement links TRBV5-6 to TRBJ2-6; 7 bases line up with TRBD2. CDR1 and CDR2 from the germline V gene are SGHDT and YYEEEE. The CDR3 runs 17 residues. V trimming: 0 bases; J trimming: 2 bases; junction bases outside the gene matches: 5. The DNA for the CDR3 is TGTGCCAGCAGCTTGGCCCTGGGAGGGGCTGGGGCCAACGTCCTGACTTTC. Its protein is CASSLALGGAGANVLTF.

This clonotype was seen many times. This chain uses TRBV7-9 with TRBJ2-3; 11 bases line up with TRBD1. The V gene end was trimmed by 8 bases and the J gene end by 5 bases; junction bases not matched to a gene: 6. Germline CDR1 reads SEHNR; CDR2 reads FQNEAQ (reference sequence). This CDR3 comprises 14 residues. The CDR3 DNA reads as TGTGCCAGCGCCACCGGGACAGGGGGAGATACGCAGTATTTT. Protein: CASATGTGGDTQYF.

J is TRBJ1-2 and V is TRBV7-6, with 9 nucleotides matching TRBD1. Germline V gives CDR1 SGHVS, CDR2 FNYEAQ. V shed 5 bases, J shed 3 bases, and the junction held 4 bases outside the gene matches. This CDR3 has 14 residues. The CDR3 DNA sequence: TGTGCCAGCAGCCCACGGGACAGGGACTATGGCTACACCTTC. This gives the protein CASSPRDRDYGYTF.

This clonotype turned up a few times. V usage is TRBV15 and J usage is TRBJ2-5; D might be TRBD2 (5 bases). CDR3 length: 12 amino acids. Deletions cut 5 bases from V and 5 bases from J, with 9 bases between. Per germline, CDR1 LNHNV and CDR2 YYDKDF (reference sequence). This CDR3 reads CATSEGMETQYF. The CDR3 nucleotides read TGTGCCACCAGCGAGGGAATGGAGACCCAGTACTTC.

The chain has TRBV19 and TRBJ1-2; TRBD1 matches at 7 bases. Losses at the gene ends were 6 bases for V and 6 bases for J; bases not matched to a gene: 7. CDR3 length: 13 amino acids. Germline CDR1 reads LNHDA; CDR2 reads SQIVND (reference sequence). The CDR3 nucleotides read TGTGCCAGTAGCAGACAGGGTTTGAATGGCTACACCTTC. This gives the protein CASSRQGLNGYTF.

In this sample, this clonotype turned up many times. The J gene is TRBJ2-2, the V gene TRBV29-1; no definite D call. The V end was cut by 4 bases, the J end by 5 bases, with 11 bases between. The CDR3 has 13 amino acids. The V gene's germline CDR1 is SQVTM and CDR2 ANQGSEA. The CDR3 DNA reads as TGCAGCGTTGCACATGGGGTGACCGGGGAGCTGTTTTTT. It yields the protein CSVAHGVTGELFF.

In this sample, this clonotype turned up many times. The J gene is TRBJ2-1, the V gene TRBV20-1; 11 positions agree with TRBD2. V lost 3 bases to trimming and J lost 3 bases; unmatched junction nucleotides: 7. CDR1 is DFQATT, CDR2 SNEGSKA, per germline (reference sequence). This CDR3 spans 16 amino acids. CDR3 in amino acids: CSASGGLAESYNEQFF. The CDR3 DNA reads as TGCAGTGCTAGCGGGGGACTAGCGGAGAGCTACAATGAGCAGTTCTTC.

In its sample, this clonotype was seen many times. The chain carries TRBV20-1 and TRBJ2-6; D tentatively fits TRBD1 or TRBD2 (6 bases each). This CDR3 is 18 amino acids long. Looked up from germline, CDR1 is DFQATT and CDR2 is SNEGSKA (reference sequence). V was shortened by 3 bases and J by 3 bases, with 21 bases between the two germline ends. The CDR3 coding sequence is TGCAGTGCTAGGCGTAGGGGGGCGGGTGGTAGTGGGGCCAACGTCCTGACTTTC. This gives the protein CSARRRGAGGSGANVLTF.

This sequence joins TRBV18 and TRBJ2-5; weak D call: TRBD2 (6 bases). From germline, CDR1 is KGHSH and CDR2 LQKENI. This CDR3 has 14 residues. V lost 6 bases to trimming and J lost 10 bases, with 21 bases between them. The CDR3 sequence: CASSGGLRDQDQYF. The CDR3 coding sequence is TGTGCCAGCTCGGGAGGCCTCCGCGACCAGGACCAGTACTTC.

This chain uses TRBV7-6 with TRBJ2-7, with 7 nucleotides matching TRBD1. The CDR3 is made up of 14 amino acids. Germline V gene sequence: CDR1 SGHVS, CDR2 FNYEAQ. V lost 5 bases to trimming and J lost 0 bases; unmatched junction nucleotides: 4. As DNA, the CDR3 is TGTGCCAGCAGCCTCCGGGACAGCTCCTACGAGCAGTACTTC. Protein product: CASSLRDSSYEQYF.

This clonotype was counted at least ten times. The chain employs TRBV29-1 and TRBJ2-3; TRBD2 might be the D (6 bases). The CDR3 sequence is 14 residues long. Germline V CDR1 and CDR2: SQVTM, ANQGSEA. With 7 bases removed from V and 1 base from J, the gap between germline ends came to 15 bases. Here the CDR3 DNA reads TGCAGCGCTGGCCTACTAGCCCGCACAGATACGCAGTATTTT. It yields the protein CSAGLLARTDTQYF.

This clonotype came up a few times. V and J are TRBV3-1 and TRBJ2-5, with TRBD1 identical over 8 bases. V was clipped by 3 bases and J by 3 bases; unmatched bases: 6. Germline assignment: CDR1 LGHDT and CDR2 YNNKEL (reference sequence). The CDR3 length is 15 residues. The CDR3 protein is CASSHPRTGKETQYF. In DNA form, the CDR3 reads TGTGCCAGCAGCCACCCCCGGACAGGGAAAGAGACCCAGTACTTC.

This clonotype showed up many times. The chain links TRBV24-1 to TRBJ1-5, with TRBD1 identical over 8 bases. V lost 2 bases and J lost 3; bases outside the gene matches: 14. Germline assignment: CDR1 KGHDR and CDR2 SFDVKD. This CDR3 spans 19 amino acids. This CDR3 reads CATSDSKTGESVFNQPQHF. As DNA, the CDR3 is TGTGCCACCAGTGATTCAAAGACAGGGGAGAGTGTGTTCAATCAGCCCCAGCATTTT.

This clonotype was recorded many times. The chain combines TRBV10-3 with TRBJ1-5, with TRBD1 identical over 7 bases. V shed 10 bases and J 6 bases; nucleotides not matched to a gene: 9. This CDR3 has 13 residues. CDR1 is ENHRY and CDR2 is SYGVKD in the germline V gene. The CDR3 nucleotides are TGTGCCACCGCCGACAGGGCGATTCAGCCCCAGCATTTT. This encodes CATADRAIQPQHF.

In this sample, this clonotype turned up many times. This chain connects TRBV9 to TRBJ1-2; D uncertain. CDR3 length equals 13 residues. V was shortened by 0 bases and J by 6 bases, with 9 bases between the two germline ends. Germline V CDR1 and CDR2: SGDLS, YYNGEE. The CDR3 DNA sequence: TGTGCCAGCAGCGTAGCCGGCCGCCATGGCTACACCTTC. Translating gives CASSVAGRHGYTF.

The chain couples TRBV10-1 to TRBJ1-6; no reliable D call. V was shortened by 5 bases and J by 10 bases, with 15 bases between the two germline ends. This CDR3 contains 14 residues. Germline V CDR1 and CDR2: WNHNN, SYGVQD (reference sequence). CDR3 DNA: TGCGCCAGCAGTCTTGGACGGGCGGAATCACCCCTCCACTTT. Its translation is CASSLGRAESPLHF.

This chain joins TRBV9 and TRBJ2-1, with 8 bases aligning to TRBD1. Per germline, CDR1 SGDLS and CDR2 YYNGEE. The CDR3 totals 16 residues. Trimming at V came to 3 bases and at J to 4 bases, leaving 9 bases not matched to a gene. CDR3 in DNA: TGTGCCAGCAGCGAGACCGGGACAGGATCATACAATGAGCAGTTCTTC. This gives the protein CASSETGTGSYNEQFF.

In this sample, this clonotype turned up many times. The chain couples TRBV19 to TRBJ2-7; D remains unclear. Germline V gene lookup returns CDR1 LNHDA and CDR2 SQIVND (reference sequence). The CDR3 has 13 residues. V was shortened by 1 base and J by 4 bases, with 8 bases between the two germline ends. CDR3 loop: CASSIGPYYEQYF. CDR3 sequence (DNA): TGTGCCAGTAGTATAGGCCCGTATTACGAGCAGTACTTC.

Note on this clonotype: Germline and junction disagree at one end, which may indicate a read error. CDR3 bases: TGTGCCAGCAGCACCGGGACTAGCAGGTTCTACGAGCAGTGCTTC. It specifies CASSTGTSRFYEQCF. The V and J genes are TRBV27 and TRBJ2-7, with TRBD2 matching 9 bases. The CDR3 is 15 amino acids. In germline, CDR1 is MNHEY, CDR2 SMNVEV (reference sequence).

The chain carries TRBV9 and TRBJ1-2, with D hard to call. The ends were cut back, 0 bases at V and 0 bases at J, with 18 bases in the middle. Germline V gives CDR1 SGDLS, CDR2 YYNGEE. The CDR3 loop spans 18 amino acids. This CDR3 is CASSVVAIFLCANYGYTF. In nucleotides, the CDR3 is TGTGCCAGCAGCGTAGTGGCTATATTCTTATGTGCTAACTATGGCTACACCTTC.